This entry lists 15 T cell receptor beta chains sequenced from one sample in a study of blood T cell repertoires in COVID-19. Data came from immunoSEQ multiplex PCR; TCRdb stores just in-frame clones and leaves some out. The sample carries under 200,000 clones, roughly 87% recorded once. Sequences were obtained from peripheral blood. The receptors originated from a woman aged 55-69 years with COVID-19, enrolled during active disease.

This clone was observed a few times. The rearrangement uses TRBV6-5 and TRBJ2-2; maybe TRBD2 (6 bases). The V end was cut by 8 bases, the J end by 6 bases, with 13 bases between. CDR1 is MNHEY and CDR2 is SVGAGI in the germline V gene. The CDR3 is 13 residues long. The CDR3 loop is CASSREMAGELFF. DNA for the CDR3: TGTGCCAGCTCGCGGGAAATGGCCGGGGAGCTGTTTTTT.

Written as DNA, the CDR3 is TGTGCCAGTAGTATAGATCCTACAGGGCCCCAAGAGACCCAGTACTTC. Protein sequence: CASSIDPTGPQETQYF. The chain recombines TRBV19 with TRBJ2-5; possibly TRBD1 for D (6 bases). CDR1 and CDR2 from the germline V gene are LNHDA and SQIVND (reference sequence). This CDR3 region has 16 residues. V lost 0 bases, J lost 1 base, and 12 bases lay in between.

J is TRBJ1-4 and V is TRBV19; D gene unclear. The CDR3 runs 15 residues. CDR1 is LNHDA, CDR2 SQIVND, per germline (reference sequence). Trimming shortened V by 4 bases and J by 10 bases, and 19 bases separated the two germline ends. The CDR3 is CASSTSPILMRKLFF. The CDR3 region has the DNA TGTGCCAGTAGTACCTCCCCGATACTGATGAGAAAACTGTTTTTT.

The rearrangement links TRBV21-1 to TRBJ2-3; no check of the table's D call, TRBD2, against the DNA was made. TRBV21-1 is a known pseudogene. The CDR3 sequence is 18 residues long. CDR3 region: CASDAGTSCRHCTDTQYF. The DNA of the CDR3 is TGTGCCAGCGACGCCGGGACTAGCTGCCGTCACTGCACAGATACGCAGTATTTT.

This sequence joins TRBV28 and TRBJ1-2; 10 bases map to TRBD1. The germline V gene has CDR1 MDHEN and CDR2 SYDVKM. V lost 6 bases to trimming and J lost 1 base; unmatched junction nucleotides: 5. This CDR3 has 15 amino acids. Here the CDR3 reads CASRDDRGRNYGYTF. CDR3 coding DNA: TGTGCCAGCAGGGACGACAGGGGGCGTAACTATGGCTACACCTTC.

The chain combines TRBV2 with TRBJ1-2, with 9 positions matching TRBD1. The germline V gene has CDR1 SNHLY and CDR2 FYNNEI. Trimming removed 3 bases from V and 4 bases from J; junction bases left unmatched: 9. This CDR3 contains 16 residues. This chain's CDR3 is CASSEGTGYPLYGYTF. CDR3 nucleotides: TGTGCCAGCAGTGAGGGGACAGGGTATCCCCTCTATGGCTACACCTTC.

The CDR3 DNA is TGTGCCAGCAGTTACGGGACAGGGGGCTACCACGAGCAGTACTTC. Protein sequence: CASSYGTGGYHEQYF. This chain links TRBV6-2 or TRBV6-3 with TRBJ2-7; TRBD1 agrees at 12 bases. The germline gives CDR1 MNHEY, CDR2 SVGEGT. This CDR3 is built from 15 residues. Trimming took 2 bases from V and 5 from J; bases not matched to a gene: 4.

The chain has TRBV6-1 and TRBJ1-5; D perhaps matches TRBD1 (6 bases). Trimming removed 2 bases at V and 2 bases at J, with 13 bases between. The CDR3 is made up of 16 amino acids. Per germline, CDR1 MNHNS and CDR2 SASEGT. The CDR3 DNA reads TGTGCCAGCAGTGAATGGTCCAGGGGAGGCAATCAGCCCCAGCATTTT. This translates into CASSEWSRGGNQPQHF.

The chain is built from TRBV6-6 and TRBJ2-5; the D gene is possibly TRBD1 (6 bases). This CDR3 region has 16 residues. The ends were cut back, 6 bases at V and 1 base at J, with 18 bases in the middle. The germline CDR1 and CDR2 sequences are MNHNY and SVGAGI (reference sequence). In DNA, the CDR3 is TGTGCCAGCAGCAGCCCACATGACAGGTCCCAAGAGACCCAGTACTTC. It encodes CASSSPHDRSQETQYF.

The V gene is TRBV19, the J gene TRBJ2-7, with TRBD2 as a possible D gene (6 bases). Germline-derived CDR1 and CDR2 are LNHDA and SQIVND (reference sequence). This CDR3 comprises 15 residues. The ends were cut back, 5 bases at V and 1 base at J, with 15 bases in the middle. The CDR3: CASSFGTRRSYEQYF. CDR3 sequence (DNA): TGTGCCAGTAGTTTCGGGACTCGACGATCCTACGAGCAGTACTTC. Complete variable domain (other parts from reference TRBV19 and TRBJ2-7): DGGITQSPKYLFRKEGQNVTLSCEQNLNHDAMYWYRQDPGQGLRLIYYSQIVNDFQKGDIAEGYSVSREKKESFPLTVTSAQKNPTAFYLCASSFGTRRSYEQYFGPGTRLTVT.

There are many counts of this clone. The chain couples TRBV4-2 to TRBJ1-1; D remains unclear. CDR3 length equals 14 residues. The V gene's germline CDR1 is LGHNA and CDR2 YNFKEQ. V dropped 0 bases and J dropped 8 bases, with 13 bases sitting between them. The CDR3 spells CASSQEAGNWEAFF. Written as DNA, the CDR3 is TGTGCCAGCAGCCAAGAGGCGGGGAATTGGGAAGCTTTCTTT.

This sequence joins TRBV5-1 and TRBJ1-4; the match to TRBD1 covers 9 bases. V gave up 7 bases and J gave up 8 bases; unmatched junction bases: 15. The CDR3 runs to 16 residues. Germline loops: CDR1 SGHRS, CDR2 YFSETQ. CDR3 DNA: TGCGCCAGCGCCGGGACAGGGTCGCCCTCCTGGGAAAAACTGTTTTTT. It is translated as CASAGTGSPSWEKLFF.

Here the CDR3 reads CASGLAGTGMFYEQFF. The CDR3 coding sequence is TGTGCTAGTGGTTTGGCGGGGACAGGGATGTTCTATGAGCAGTTCTTC. The genes are TRBV12-5 and TRBJ2-1; 9 bases align to TRBD1. The CDR3 runs 16 residues. Germline values: CDR1 LGHNT, CDR2 FRNRAP. V shed 1 base, J shed 8 bases, and the junction held 9 bases outside the gene matches.

This clone has only one observation. The CDR3: CATSDLRAGAIDEQFF. The CDR3 DNA reads TGTGCCACCAGTGATTTGCGGGCGGGAGCGATCGATGAGCAGTTCTTC. V is TRBV24-1 and J is TRBJ2-1; TRBD2 matches at 7 bases. Germline V gene lookup returns CDR1 KGHDR and CDR2 SFDVKD. The CDR3 covers 16 residues. The J segment lost 8 bases and the V segment lost 0 bases, leaving 9 bases of the junction unmatched.

The rearrangement joins TRBV14 to TRBJ1-1; D gene unclear. Germline V gives CDR1 SGHDN, CDR2 FVKESK. The CDR3 runs 14 residues. The V end was cut by 1 base, the J end by 3 bases, with 9 bases between. The CDR3 sequence is CASSQGRRDTEAFF. For the CDR3, the DNA is TGTGCCAGCAGCCAAGGCCGGCGGGACACTGAAGCTTTCTTT.